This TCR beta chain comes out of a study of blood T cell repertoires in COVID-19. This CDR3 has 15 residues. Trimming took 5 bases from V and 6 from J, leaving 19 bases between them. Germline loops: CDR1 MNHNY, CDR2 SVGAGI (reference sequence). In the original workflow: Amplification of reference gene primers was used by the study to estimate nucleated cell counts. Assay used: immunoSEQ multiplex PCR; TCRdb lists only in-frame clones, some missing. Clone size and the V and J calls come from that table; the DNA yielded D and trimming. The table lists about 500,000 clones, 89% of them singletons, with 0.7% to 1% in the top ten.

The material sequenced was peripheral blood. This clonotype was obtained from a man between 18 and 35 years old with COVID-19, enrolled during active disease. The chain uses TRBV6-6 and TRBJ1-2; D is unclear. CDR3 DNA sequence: TGTGCCAGCAGTCGAATGACTTGGGGAGCGGATGGCTACACCTTC. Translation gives CASSRMTWGADGYTF.